This T cell receptor (beta chain) is drawn from a study of spatial heterogeneity in lung cancer. This clonotype was counted ten times or more. Via MiXCR, TCRdb re-called the 5' RACE reads, giving one row per CDR3 protein. The table has 90,000 to 95,000 distinct CDR3 sequences, approximately 12% seen once. The CDR3 extends over 15 amino acids. Germline-derived CDR1 and CDR2 are SGHVS and FQNEAQ. The germline V and J ends were trimmed by 2 bases and 2 bases, with 10 bases remaining between them. Described time point: sample taken at primary tumor resection. J is TRBJ1-5 and V is TRBV7-8; D uncertain. The sequenced sample was PBMCs, obtained at surgery. The clonotype comes from a male donor with early-stage non-small cell lung cancer. CDR3 residues: CASSLSSGGNQPQHF. The CDR3 DNA follows: TGTGCCAGCAGCTTAAGTTCCGGGGGCAATCAGCCCCAGCATTTT.